Given below is one TCR beta chain in context. The target antigen is unknown. The CDR3 contains 10 residues. Germline V CDR1 and CDR2: LGHNT, FRNRAP. Trimming cost V 10 bases and J 5 bases, with 8 bases left between them. This record belongs to a study of CD8+ T cells in alopecia areata. For the study at large: The study gave treated patients oral tofacitinib at 5 to 10 mg twice daily.

In each case, RNA was isolated and then reverse transcribed into cDNA as the sequencing template. Measured with immunoSEQ multiplex PCR; TCRdb has only the in-frame clones, and not every one. The sample holds about 140,000 clones, roughly four fifths seen once. Study results and caveats: The treated group had a single nonresponder, limiting CD8+ expansion-response conclusions. Scalp lesions, especially in alopecia totalis/universalis, had higher clonality than normal scalp. Tofacitinib significantly lowered scalp clonality and expanded CD8+ clones among the top 100.

As to treatment: oral pan-JAK inhibitor, 5-10 mg twice daily. This TCR was recovered from a human donor with alopecia areata. The chain combines TRBV12-5 with TRBJ1-1; no firm D call. The input for sequencing was CD8+ T cells sorted from blood, taken at week 4, from a patient treated with tofacitinib. CDR3 loop: CANGMTEAFF. The CDR3 DNA follows: TGTGCTAACGGGATGACTGAAGCTTTCTTT.